This TCR beta chain was observed in a study of cytomegalovirus exposure and HLA in healthy donors. The study, taken as a whole, reports: Later analysis suggested most CMV-associated TCR beta chains were HLA-restricted.

About this clone itself: Its specificity is unknown.

CDR3 size: 14 residues. V dropped 3 bases and J dropped 0 bases, with 9 bases sitting between them. Germline V lookup: CDR1 LNHDA, CDR2 SQIVND (reference sequence). 13 Jbeta primers and 60 Vbeta primers were used for the PCR. The repertoire was sequenced with immunoSEQ multiplex PCR; TCRdb's copy has only in-frame clones and lacks some. The data show around 120,000 clones, 80% seen once. Material: PBMCs. The gene calls are TRBV19 and TRBJ2-7, with D possibly being TRBD2 (6 bases). The sequence came from a female donor in good health and CMV-seropositive. CDR3 DNA: TGTGCCAGTAGTATTGGGGGGACCTCCTACGAGCAGTACTTC. This sequence encodes CASSIGGTSYEQYF.